The next 24 T cell receptor beta chains were all read from a single sample in a study of CD8 T cells in Susac syndrome. Reverse transcription of roughly 0.5 to 1 ug RNA used random hexamers. TCRdb fed the immunoSEQ multiplex PCR reads into MiXCR, producing one record per CDR3 protein. The repertoire holds about 200,000 distinct CDR3 sequences, with about 95% as singletons. The sequenced material came from CD4+ T cells from PBMCs. All receptors come from a human donor with multiple sclerosis.

The rearrangement uses TRBV30 and TRBJ2-4; D possibly uses TRBD1 or TRBD2 (5 bases each). The length of the CDR3 is 13 residues. The germline CDR1 and CDR2 sequences are GTSNPN and SVGIG (reference sequence). V lost 7 bases, J lost 0 bases, and 10 bases lay in between. The CDR3 region has the DNA TGTGCCTCCGGGGCCATAGCCAAAAACATTCAGTACTTC. It specifies CASGAIAKNIQYF.

This clonotype was observed once. The CDR3 DNA reads TGCAGTGCTGGAGGGTTAGCGGGGGGAAGGGAGCAGTACTTC. Encoded protein: CSAGGLAGGREQYF. The V and J genes are TRBV20-1 and TRBJ2-7; 10 bases agree with TRBD2. CDR1 is DFQATT and CDR2 is SNEGSKA in the germline V gene (reference sequence). CDR3 length equals 14 residues. The J segment lost 7 bases and the V segment lost 5 bases, leaving 11 bases of the junction unmatched.

The rearrangement uses TRBV5-6 and TRBJ1-1, with D possibly being TRBD1 (6 bases). CDR3 length: 15 residues. V was trimmed by 2 bases and J by 3 bases, leaving 14 bases between them. Germline V gene lookup returns CDR1 SGHDT and CDR2 YYEEEE. The CDR3 DNA follows: TGTGCCAGCAGCTTCTTTCACAGGGTAGACACTGAAGCTTTCTTT. Translated, it gives CASSFFHRVDTEAFF.

This chain links TRBV4-1 with TRBJ1-1; the D is unclear. From germline, CDR1 is MGHRA and CDR2 YSYEKL. The length of the CDR3 is 13 residues. The V end lost 4 bases, the J end lost 4 bases, and 10 bases lay between the germline ends. The CDR3 sequence is CASSPLEATEAFF. The CDR3, as DNA: TGCGCCAGCAGCCCTCTGGAGGCCACTGAAGCTTTCTTT.

This rearrangement joins TRBV12-3 or TRBV12-4 to TRBJ2-5, with D possibly being TRBD2 (5 bases). V was shortened by 3 bases and J by 2 bases, with 10 bases between the two germline ends. The CDR3 spans 14 residues. CDR3 sequence (DNA): TGTGCCAGCAGTTTTCGGACTCTTCAAGAGACCCAGTACTTC. It codes for CASSFRTLQETQYF.

V is TRBV10-3 and J is TRBJ2-7, with D perhaps TRBD2 (5 bases). The V end was cut by 2 bases, the J end by 5 bases, with 7 bases between. Germline-derived CDR1 and CDR2 are ENHRY and SYGVKD. The CDR3 totals 12 residues. CDR3 nucleotide sequence: TGTGCCATCAGTGAGGGGAGACACGAGCAGTACTTC. This translates into CAISEGRHEQYF.

The J gene is TRBJ1-5, the V gene TRBV7-8; TRBD1 matches at 7 bases. V lost 6 bases and J lost 5; bases outside the gene matches: 7. Germline V gives CDR1 SGHVS, CDR2 FQNEAQ. The CDR3 spans 14 residues. The CDR3 reads CASSSIDRDQPQHF. CDR3 DNA sequence: TGTGCCAGCAGTTCCATAGACAGGGATCAGCCCCAGCATTTT.

The chain is built from TRBV20-1 and TRBJ1-2; D is ambiguous. The CDR3 has 16 residues. V lost 0 bases to trimming and J lost 4 bases, with 18 bases between them. Germline lookup yields CDR1 DFQATT and CDR2 SNEGSKA (reference sequence). This CDR3 is CSARDAMTVVPYGYTF. The CDR3 DNA reads as TGCAGTGCTAGAGACGCGATGACGGTGGTCCCCTATGGCTACACCTTC.

With regard to this clonotype: At one of its ends the junction is not consistent with the germline gene, which may arise from a read error. This sequence joins TRBV3-1 and TRBJ1-1, with TRBD1 matching 7 bases. CDR1 is LGHDT, CDR2 YNNKEL, per germline (reference sequence). This CDR3 comprises 14 residues. CDR3 protein: CASTQQGIETEAFF. DNA of the CDR3: TGTGCCAGCACCCAACAGGGGATTGAGACTGAAGCTTTCTTT.

This chain joins TRBV20-1 and TRBJ1-2; D gene uncertain. There are 11 residues in the CDR3. Germline V gene sequence: CDR1 DFQATT, CDR2 SNEGSKA (reference sequence). Trimming cost V 6 bases and J 0 bases, with 5 bases left between them. CDR3 in DNA: TGCAGTGCGGGGACTAACTATGGCTACACCTTC. This translates into CSAGTNYGYTF.

V gene TRBV30 combines with J gene TRBJ1-5, with D perhaps TRBD1 (6 bases). In germline, CDR1 is GTSNPN, CDR2 SVGIG (reference sequence). The CDR3 covers 13 residues. Deletions cut 2 bases from V and 7 bases from J, with 12 bases between. The CDR3 DNA follows: TGTGCCTGGAGTAGGGGGGAAGGACAGCCCCAGCATTTT. Amino acid sequence: CAWSRGEGQPQHF.

The sample holds a few counts of this clonotype. This rearrangement joins TRBV7-8 to TRBJ2-6; D not certain. The CDR3 is 15 residues long. Germline V gene sequence: CDR1 SGHVS, CDR2 FQNEAQ. The ends were cut back, 2 bases at V and 4 bases at J, with 9 bases in the middle. CDR3 coding DNA: TGTGCCAGCAGCTTACAGTTGTCCGGGGCCAACGTCCTGACTTTC. Its protein product is CASSLQLSGANVLTF.

The gene calls are TRBV25-1 and TRBJ1-5, with TRBD1 as a possible D gene (6 bases). Germline V gene data show CDR1 as MGHDK and CDR2 as SYGVNS. V shed 5 bases and J shed 3 bases, with 8 bases lying between them. CDR3 length: 13 residues. CDR3 sequence: CASSRGTNQPQHF. CDR3 bases: TGTGCCAGCAGTAGGGGGACCAATCAGCCCCAGCATTTT. The full variable domain, in which reference TRBV25-1 and TRBJ1-5 provide the parts outside the CDR3, is EADIYQTPRYLVIGTGKKITLECSQTMGHDKMYWYQQDPGMELHLIHYSYGVNSTEKGDLSSESTVSRIRTEHFPLTLESARPSHTSQYLCASSRGTNQPQHFGDGTRLSIL.

V gene TRBV5-1 combines with J gene TRBJ2-2, with unresolved D. The V and J ends lost 0 bases and 6 bases respectively, with 3 bases between them. The V gene's germline CDR1 is SGHRS and CDR2 YFSETQ. The CDR3 has 12 amino acids. Here the CDR3 DNA reads TGCGCCAGCAGCTTGGCCTCCGGGGAGCTGTTTTTT. Translation gives CASSLASGELFF.

The chain uses TRBV27 and TRBJ1-1; D is possibly TRBD1 (6 bases). The CDR3 covers 14 residues. Looked up from germline, CDR1 is MNHEY and CDR2 is SMNVEV (reference sequence). With 3 bases removed from V and 4 bases from J, the gap between germline ends came to 12 bases. Here the CDR3 reads CASSFGRGATEAFF. CDR3 sequence (DNA): TGTGCCAGCAGTTTTGGCAGGGGAGCCACTGAAGCTTTCTTT.

This chain connects TRBV25-1 to TRBJ2-1, with D uncertain. Trimming removed 0 bases from V and 6 bases from J, with 3 bases in between. The germline V gene has CDR1 MGHDK and CDR2 SYGVNS. The CDR3 runs to 12 residues. The CDR3: CASSEYPNEQFF. DNA of the CDR3: TGTGCCAGCAGTGAATATCCCAATGAGCAGTTCTTC.

The CDR3 DNA reads as TGCAGCGTTGCGAGCTCCTATAATTCACCCCTCCACTTT. Protein sequence: CSVASSYNSPLHF. The chain couples TRBV29-1 to TRBJ1-6, with unresolved D. The ends were cut back, 4 bases at V and 0 bases at J, with 4 bases in the middle. Per the germline V gene, CDR1 is SQVTM and CDR2 is ANQGSEA. This CDR3 is built from 13 residues.

The chain combines TRBV10-3 with TRBJ2-7; D call uncertain. CDR3 length equals 13 residues. The ends were cut back, 3 bases at V and 6 bases at J, with 12 bases in the middle. Germline V gene lookup returns CDR1 ENHRY and CDR2 SYGVKD. CDR3 protein: CAISEEVAGEQYF. Written as DNA, the CDR3 is TGTGCCATCAGTGAAGAGGTAGCTGGCGAGCAGTACTTC.

V and J are TRBV11-2 and TRBJ2-3, with D perhaps matching TRBD2 (5 bases). V dropped 3 bases and J dropped 6 bases, with 7 bases sitting between them. This CDR3 comprises 12 residues. Germline lookup yields CDR1 SGHAT and CDR2 FQNNGV. The CDR3 loop is CASSFGEDTQYF. DNA for the CDR3: TGTGCCAGCAGCTTTGGGGAGGATACGCAGTATTTT. The full variable domain, in which reference TRBV11-2 and TRBJ2-3 provide the parts outside the CDR3, is EAGVAQSPRYKIIEKRQSVAFWCNPISGHATLYWYQQILGQGPKLLIQFQNNGVVDDSQLPKDRFSAERLKGVDSTLKIQPAKLEDSAVYLCASSFGEDTQYFGPGTRLTVL.

This chain links TRBV20-1 with TRBJ2-7; maybe TRBD1 (6 bases). V was cut by 1 base and J by 2 bases, with 12 bases left in between. This CDR3 contains 14 residues. Germline values: CDR1 DFQATT, CDR2 SNEGSKA (reference sequence). CDR3 nucleotides: TGCAGTGCTAGAGGTCCCGGGACAACCTACGAGCAGTACTTC. It is translated as CSARGPGTTYEQYF.

The chain employs TRBV4-1 and TRBJ2-3, with a tentative D call TRBD2 (6 bases). Germline V gene lookup returns CDR1 MGHRA and CDR2 YSYEKL. The V end lost 0 bases, the J end lost 4 bases, and 14 bases lay between the germline ends. The CDR3 sequence is 16 residues long. CDR3 coding DNA: TGCGCCAGCAGCCAAGACATTAATCGGGAGTCAGATACGCAGTATTTT. This encodes CASSQDINRESDTQYF.

This rearrangement joins TRBV6-5 to TRBJ1-4, with D tentatively TRBD1 (5 bases). The germline V gene encodes CDR1 MNHEY and CDR2 SVGAGI. The CDR3 is made up of 13 amino acids. Trimming stripped 6 bases from V and 7 bases from J, with 12 bases between. The CDR3 loop reads CASRPPGGEKLFF. The CDR3 DNA reads as TGTGCCAGCAGGCCGCCCGGGGGTGAAAAACTGTTTTTT.

The chain is built from TRBV24-1 and TRBJ2-2; D may be TRBD1 (5 bases). V lost 0 bases and J lost 8, with 12 bases in between. Germline V lookup: CDR1 KGHDR, CDR2 SFDVKD. This CDR3 comprises 15 residues. The CDR3 DNA is TGTGCCACCAGTGATTTGATGGCAGGGTCTGGGGAGCTGTTTTTT. Translated, it gives CATSDLMAGSGELFF.

The chain joins TRBV12-3 or TRBV12-4 to TRBJ1-2, with unresolved D. Deletions cut 3 bases from V and 0 bases from J, with 11 bases between. The CDR3 totals 15 residues. The CDR3 spells CASSLDGLANYGYTF. The CDR3, as DNA: TGTGCCAGCAGTTTGGATGGGCTAGCTAACTATGGCTACACCTTC.